Following are 12 T cell receptor beta chains from one sample sequenced in a study of blood T cell repertoires in COVID-19. Repertoires were generated with immunoSEQ multiplex PCR, while TCRdb's copy carries only in-frame clones and drops some. The profile shows some 240,000 clones, roughly 84% of them singletons. What was sequenced was peripheral blood. These TCRs come from a middle-aged woman who had recovered from COVID-19.

V is TRBV7-2 and J is TRBJ2-7, with no clear D. V was trimmed by 3 bases and J by 2 bases, leaving 8 bases between them. Germline CDR1 reads SGHTA; CDR2 reads FQGNSA. The CDR3 has 13 amino acids. Here the CDR3 reads CASSLTETYEQYF. The CDR3 nucleotides read TGTGCCAGCAGCTTGACTGAAACCTACGAGCAGTACTTC.

The gene calls are TRBV5-1 and TRBJ1-1, with 10 nucleotides matching TRBD1. V lost 1 base, J lost 10 bases, and 7 bases stayed unmatched. The germline gives CDR1 SGHRS, CDR2 YFSETQ. CDR3 length equals 14 residues. In DNA form, the CDR3 reads TGCGCCAGCAGCTTGTTGGGACAGGGGACCGGAGCTTTCTTT. Protein product: CASSLLGQGTGAFF.

The table lists this clone with a few counts. V is TRBV11-2 and J is TRBJ2-5; 9 positions agree with TRBD2. Germline lookup yields CDR1 SGHAT and CDR2 FQNNGV. Trimming removed 5 bases from V and 5 bases from J; junction bases left unmatched: 6. The CDR3 loop spans 14 amino acids. The CDR3 DNA is TGTGCCAGCAGCCCCCAGCGGGGGGATGAGACCCAGTACTTC. This sequence encodes CASSPQRGDETQYF. Supplemented by reference TRBV11-2 and TRBJ2-5, the full variable domain reads EAGVAQSPRYKIIEKRQSVAFWCNPISGHATLYWYQQILGQGPKLLIQFQNNGVVDDSQLPKDRFSAERLKGVDSTLKIQPAKLEDSAVYLCASSPQRGDETQYFGPGTRLLVL.

This clone was seen ten or more times. The chain has TRBV7-9 and TRBJ2-5; TRBD2 is a possible D gene (5 bases). Germline assignment: CDR1 SEHNR and CDR2 FQNEAQ (reference sequence). This CDR3 comprises 15 residues. The V end was cut by 4 bases, the J end by 5 bases, with 17 bases between. CDR3: CASSSWRASDETQYF. In DNA, the CDR3 is TGTGCCAGCAGCTCCTGGCGGGCTTCCGATGAGACCCAGTACTTC.

This clone was found a few times. V is TRBV28 and J is TRBJ1-2; a possible D gene is TRBD1 (5 bases). This CDR3 has 14 amino acids. Germline-derived CDR1 and CDR2 are MDHEN and SYDVKM. V was trimmed by 6 bases and J by 1 base, leaving 12 bases between them. The CDR3 bases are TGTGCCAGCAGGGGGCCTTACCTTAACTATGGCTACACCTTC. Protein: CASRGPYLNYGYTF.

The genes are TRBV19 and TRBJ2-7; possible D gene TRBD1, 6 bases. The CDR3 is made up of 15 amino acids. Germline loops: CDR1 LNHDA, CDR2 SQIVND (reference sequence). V lost 3 bases to trimming and J lost 4 bases, with 16 bases between them. CDR3 sequence: CASSMRQGSGYEQYF. The CDR3 DNA follows: TGTGCCAGTAGTATGCGGCAGGGGAGTGGGTACGAGCAGTACTTC. Full variable domain (missing parts from reference TRBV19 and TRBJ2-7): DGGITQSPKYLFRKEGQNVTLSCEQNLNHDAMYWYRQDPGQGLRLIYYSQIVNDFQKGDIAEGYSVSREKKESFPLTVTSAQKNPTAFYLCASSMRQGSGYEQYFGPGTRLTVT.

This chain uses TRBV29-1 with TRBJ2-7; perhaps TRBD1 as D (6 bases). V lost 1 base and J 5 bases, leaving 12 bases between the germline ends. The germline V gene encodes CDR1 SQVTM and CDR2 ANQGSEA. There are 13 residues in the CDR3. CDR3 amino acids: CSVEAVRGDEQYF. The CDR3 DNA follows: TGCAGCGTTGAAGCAGTCAGGGGAGACGAGCAGTACTTC.

CDR3 coding DNA: TGCAGCGCCAGGGGTCTGAACACTGAAGCTTTCTTT. This encodes CSARGLNTEAFF. The chain uses TRBV29-1 and TRBJ1-1, with a possible D match to TRBD1 (6 bases). V lost 7 bases to trimming and J lost 0 bases, with 9 bases between them. Per the germline V gene, CDR1 is SQVTM and CDR2 is ANQGSEA. CDR3 length: 12 residues.

This chain uses TRBV2 with TRBJ1-4, with a tentative D call TRBD1 (6 bases). The CDR3 sequence is 14 residues long. The ends were cut back, 6 bases at V and 5 bases at J, with 13 bases in the middle. Germline V gene lookup returns CDR1 SNHLY and CDR2 FYNNEI. CDR3 sequence: CASSRTAKNEKLFF. In DNA, the CDR3 is TGTGCCAGCAGCAGGACAGCTAAAAATGAAAAACTGTTTTTT.

This clone was recorded once. CDR3 bases: TGCGCCAGCAGCCTGGCTGTTGGCACAGATACGCAGTATTTT. It is translated as CASSLAVGTDTQYF. This chain connects TRBV5-1 to TRBJ2-3; D is uncertain. V lost 4 bases and J 1 base, leaving 10 bases between the germline ends. The CDR3 extends over 14 amino acids. From germline, CDR1 is SGHRS and CDR2 YFSETQ.

This clone turned up a few times. The chain employs TRBV3-1 (or the pseudogene TRBV3-2) and TRBJ1-2, with 7 bases matching TRBD1. The germline CDR1 and CDR2 sequences are LGHDT and YNNKEL (reference sequence). The CDR3 has 15 residues. The V segment lost 3 bases and the J segment 6 bases; nucleotides outside the gene matches: 10. The chain's CDR3 is CASSHTGASSDGYTF. The CDR3 DNA reads as TGTGCCAGCAGCCACACAGGGGCATCATCGGATGGCTACACCTTC.

The chain joins TRBV10-3 to TRBJ1-1; perhaps TRBD1 as D (6 bases). Between the trimmed V and J ends, which lost 6 bases and 3 bases, there was a span of 11 bases. Germline CDR1 is ENHRY and CDR2 is SYGVKD. The CDR3 covers 13 residues. This CDR3 reads CAIRAKGDTEAFF. The CDR3 bases are TGTGCCATCAGGGCGAAGGGGGACACTGAAGCTTTCTTT.